This TCR beta chain is from a study of T cell responses to AZD1222 COVID-19 vaccine. TCRdb keeps only in-frame clones here, not all; method: immunoSEQ multiplex PCR. The sample yields more than 90,000 clones, 70% to 90% seen once. The germline V and J ends were trimmed by 4 bases and 2 bases, with 12 bases remaining between them. CDR1 is LGHDT, CDR2 YNNKEL, per germline (reference sequence). The CDR3 loop spans 14 amino acids. The TCR was taken from an adult who received the AZD1222 COVID-19 vaccine. V is TRBV3-1 (or the pseudogene TRBV3-2) and J is TRBJ2-7; tentative D call: TRBD2 (5 bases). This specimen was peripheral blood, taken 28 days after the second AZD1222 dose. The CDR3, as DNA: TGTGCCAGCAGCCTAGTCGGGAAAACCTACGAGCAGTACTTC. Amino acid sequence: CASSLVGKTYEQYF.